This TCR beta chain was recorded in a study of CD8 T cells in ankylosing spondylitis. General study points: Matched synovial fluid from ankylosing spondylitis patients was reported to be enriched for disease-linked clones. Those disease-linked clones were CD8+; they were also relatively rare in peripheral blood. Among TCR beta sequences, a motif of eight highly homologous variants appeared characteristic of ankylosing spondylitis blood.

Using quantitative 5'-RACE with molecular barcodes, the authors made TCR beta libraries. One entry per CDR3 protein results from TCRdb running MiXCR on the 5' RACE reads. Counted here are around 430,000 distinct CDR3 sequences, 15% to 20% occurring once; the ten biggest clones make up around 0.92%. The CDR3 loop spans 16 amino acids. Germline CDR1 is SGHVS and CDR2 is FQNEAQ. After removal of 2 bases from V and 2 bases from J, the junction contained 3 bases not matched to a gene. A few counts support this clonotype. Its specificity is not known. Sequencing was carried out using blood, either unsorted or a sorted T cell fraction (not recorded which). The rearrangement uses TRBV7-8 and TRBJ2-1; 10 bases align to TRBD2. The TCR comes from a male donor with ankylosing spondylitis. CDR3 nucleotides: TGTGCCAGCAGCTTAAGAGGACTAGCGGCCTACAATGAGCAGTTCTTC. Translated, it gives CASSLRGLAAYNEQFF.